The entry below gives a single T cell receptor (beta chain) sequence along with its context. What it binds is unknown. This sample stems from a study of beta chain features in type 1 diabetes. The wider study: Examination spanned 90 million to 140 million sorted cells from all samples.

The investigators reverse transcribed all of the isolated RNA, so they sequenced expressed TCRB transcripts. Only in-frame clones appear in the TCRdb table, and some are missing; sequencing was by immunoSEQ multiplex PCR. The sample records about 340,000 clones, 9.3% being singletons. Cell sorting via CD45RO/CCR7/CD25/CD127/CD95/CD27 was performed to obtain CD4+ naive, central memory, regulatory and stem cell-like memory cells. Purity above 98% was achieved in all sorted populations. Points from the study as a whole: In type 1 diabetes patients, VDJ junctions had fewer insertions; deletions at these junctions were more frequent. When Type 1 diabetes patients were examined, their TCRB CDR3s proved moderately but significantly shorter in all four CD4+ subsets.

Trimming left V 4 bases short and J 5 bases short, with 19 bases between. The CDR3 runs to 17 residues. Germline-derived CDR1 and CDR2 are SGDLS and YYNGEE. The source material was central memory CD4+ T cells from blood. The TCR was taken from a man younger than 45 with type 1 diabetes. This chain uses TRBV9 with TRBJ1-6; D might be TRBD1 (5 bases). The chain's CDR3 is CASSPRPAGLNNSPLHF. The CDR3 DNA follows: TGTGCCAGCAGCCCGAGACCTGCAGGGCTAAATAATTCACCCCTCCACTTT.